This T cell receptor beta chain came from a study of a mutant IDH1 vaccine in newly diagnosed glioma (dated by TCRdb to about 2021). Notes on the research overall: Of the approximately 30 treated patients, about 60% were male and approximately 38% were female, and the mean age was approximately 40 years. Prior to enrollment, standard therapy consisting of radiotherapy alone, temozolomide alone, or radiochemotherapy with temozolomide had been administered to patients, with the combination being received by most patients. Peripheral blood was collected at six visits: V03 (baseline), V05, V07, V10, V12 and V13. For exploratory analyses, longitudinal TCRB deep sequencing was carried out in 25 treated patients wherever samples were available. Study-wide findings and limitations: Vaccine-induced immune responses across multiple MHC alleles were detected in approximately 93% of patients. Selection of PBMC samples for TCRB deep sequencing was based on availability. According to the authors, sample limitations meant that analyses of patient blood samples could not be reproduced. Changes in the top peripheral T cell clonotypes picked up by TCRB sequencing did not appear to be linked to pseudoprogression.

From V the trimming removes 4 bases and from J it removes 6 bases, while the gene matches leave 7 bases of the junction unaccounted for. Taken from the germline V gene, the CDR1 and CDR2 loops are LGHNA and YSLEER. The CDR3 spans 15 residues, from the cysteine through the phenylalanine. Only CDR3 DNA remains: 45 bases, in frame from the first base. Per the publication, the time point label means: baseline, week 1 (first vaccination visit). Reading the label with the study, this specimen's treatment or condition is: pre-vaccination baseline after standard-of-care therapy. All donors had newly diagnosed IDH1-mutant astrocytomas of WHO grade 3 or 4 that showed loss of nuclear ATRX. The samples were drawn from NOA16, a multicentre, single-arm, open-label phase I trial in Germany that tested a mutant IDH1 peptide vaccine in humans for the first time. Visit V03 blood draws served as the baseline sample for immunogenicity testing. Genomic DNA for TCRB sequencing was extracted from EDTA blood using the DNeasy Blood and Tissue Kit.

The library was generated by the immunoSEQ multiplex PCR assay. Rearranged TCR beta chain sequences were amplified with the hsTCRB Kit following the manufacturer's protocol. An Illumina MiSeq was used to sequence the TCRB libraries. The original methods were these. Demultiplexing, trimming and gene mapping were performed with the kit vendor's proprietary platform. The table comes from immuneACCESS by way of TCRdb, which keeps in-frame sequences with V and J called. Part of the clones is missing from these tables; in studies checked, under half for an unresolved V gene and the rest for unknown reasons. V and J calls and clone size are those listed in that table; D and trimming were worked out from the DNA. The sample includes around 99,000 clones, with roughly 78% observed a single time. The ten largest clones capture less than 9.5% of the sample. Points on this clone: The antigen this receptor binds is unknown. No base-level quality is on record; no much larger clone is a single base apart.

The V gene is TRBV4-3 and the J gene is TRBJ1-4; 8 junctional bases match TRBD1. Specimen: PBMCs, collected from a glioma patient treated with radiotherapy, temozolomide or both. This clonotype was obtained from a man in his forties with glioma. The CDR3 protein: CASSRGDRSYEKLFF. The nucleotide sequence reads TGCGCCAGCAGCCGAGGGGACAGGAGTTATGAAAAACTGTTTTTT.